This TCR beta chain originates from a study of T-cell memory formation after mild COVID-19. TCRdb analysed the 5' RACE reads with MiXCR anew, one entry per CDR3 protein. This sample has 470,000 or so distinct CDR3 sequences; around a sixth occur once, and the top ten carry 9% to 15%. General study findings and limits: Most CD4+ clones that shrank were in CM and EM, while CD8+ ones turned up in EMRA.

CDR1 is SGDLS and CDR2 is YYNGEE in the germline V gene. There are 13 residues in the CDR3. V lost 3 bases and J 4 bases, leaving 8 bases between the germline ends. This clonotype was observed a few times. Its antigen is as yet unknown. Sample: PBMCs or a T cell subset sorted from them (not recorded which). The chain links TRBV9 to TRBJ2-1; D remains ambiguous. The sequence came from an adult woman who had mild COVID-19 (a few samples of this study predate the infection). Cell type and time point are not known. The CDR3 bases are TGTGCCAGCAGCGATATCACATACAATGAGCAGTTCTTC. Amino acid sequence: CASSDITYNEQFF.